Listed below are T cell receptor beta chains from one sample, sequenced in a study of blood T cell repertoires in COVID-19. Clones were read by immunoSEQ multiplex PCR, and TCRdb kept only the in-frame ones, dropping some. The top ten clones hold about 10% of a sample with some 400,000 clones, roughly 86% of them seen once. Input material: peripheral blood. The source is a woman aged 25-40 years with COVID-19, enrolled during active disease. Both conserved end residues are part of each CDR3. The D gene is left open where the match is weak. Size tells how often a clone was seen (once, few, many) or the class of an expanded clone, and some rows leave it out.

TRBD2	TRBJ2-5	-	TRBV5-1	15	CASSFSGSGQETQYF	TGCGCCAGCAGCTTTAGCGGGAGCGGGCAAGAGACCCAGTACTTC
-	TRBJ2-2	few	TRBV28	16	CASRYFAGPNTGELFF	TGTGCCAGCAGGTACTTTGCGGGACCGAACACCGGGGAGCTGTTTTTT
-	TRBJ2-1	-	TRBV6-1	16	CASSEYGRATYNEQFF	TGTGCCAGCAGTGAATACGGCAGGGCGACCTACAATGAGCAGTTCTTC
-	TRBJ2-1	-	TRBV29-1	13	CSVDRVRGNEQFF	TGCAGCGTTGACAGGGTAAGGGGCAATGAGCAGTTCTTC
TRBD1	TRBJ2-5	-	TRBV29-1	14	CSVDGTGGLETQYF	TGCAGCGTTGACGGGACAGGGGGCTTAGAGACCCAGTACTTC
TRBD1	TRBJ2-2	-	TRBV7-9	16	CASSLAGQGNTGELFF	TGTGCCAGCAGCTTAGCGGGACAGGGCAACACCGGGGAGCTGTTTTTT
-	TRBJ1-2	-	TRBV6-4	14	CASSESGGGYGYTF	TGTGCCAGCAGTGAATCGGGGGGCGGCTATGGCTACACCTTC
TRBD2	TRBJ2-2	few	TRBV2	15	CASSYGLAVTGELFF	TGTGCCAGCAGCTATGGACTAGCGGTCACCGGGGAGCTGTTTTTT
-	TRBJ2-2	-	TRBV18	17	CASSPVFEGGDTGELFF	TGTGCCAGCTCACCCGTCTTTGAAGGCGGGGACACCGGGGAGCTGTTTTTT
-	TRBJ2-7	-	TRBV30	12	CAWSEVGVEQYF	TGTGCCTGGAGTGAGGTCGGGGTCGAGCAGTACTTC
TRBD1	TRBJ2-7	-	TRBV7-9	15	CASSPGGQGFYEQYF	TGTGCCAGCAGCCCCGGCGGACAGGGGTTCTACGAGCAGTACTTC
-	TRBJ2-5	-	TRBV11-2	13	CASSATSQETQYF	TGTGCCAGCAGCGCGACTAGTCAAGAGACCCAGTACTTC
-	TRBJ2-7	-	TRBV7-2	16	CASSLGSGHGGREQYF	TGTGCCAGCAGCTTAGGGTCGGGACACGGCGGGCGGGAGCAGTACTTC
TRBD2	TRBJ2-1	-	TRBV6-1	16	CASSEPGAGGGNEQFF	TGTGCCAGCAGTGAACCGGGGGCGGGAGGAGGAAATGAGCAGTTCTTC
-	TRBJ2-1	-	TRBV24-1	13	CATSAESYNEQFF	TGTGCCACCAGTGCGGAGTCCTACAATGAGCAGTTCTTC
TRBD2	TRBJ2-1	-	TRBV24-1	16	CATSDPSGSSYNEQFF	TGTGCCACCAGTGACCCTAGCGGGAGCTCCTACAATGAGCAGTTCTTC
-	TRBJ2-4	-	TRBV11-2	11	CASSPKNIQYF	TGTGCCAGCAGCCCGAAAAACATTCAGTACTTC
TRBD1	TRBJ1-2	once	TRBV5-5	14	CASSYTGVVDGYTF	TGTGCCAGCAGCTATACAGGGGTGGTGGATGGCTACACCTTC
-	TRBJ2-7	-	TRBV7-2	15	CASSLAGGVSYEQYF	TGTGCCAGCAGCTTAGCGGGCGGGGTTTCCTACGAGCAGTACTTC
-	TRBJ2-1	-	TRBV19	14	CASSIAVTSREQFF	TGTGCCAGTAGTATCGCGGTAACCTCGCGGGAGCAGTTCTTC
-	TRBJ2-7	few	TRBV15	16	CATSRDRGGATHEQYF	TGTGCCACCAGCAGAGATAGGGGGGGGGCGACCCACGAGCAGTACTTC
-	TRBJ1-1	-	TRBV3-1/TRBV3-2	16	CASSPSGGGPNTEAFF	TGTGCCAGCAGCCCCTCCGGGGGGGGGCCGAACACTGAAGCTTTCTTT
TRBD1	TRBJ2-7	-	TRBV6-2/TRBV6-3	13	CASSFSGGREQYF	TGTGCCAGCAGTTTTTCAGGGGGTAGAGAGCAGTACTTC